This TCR beta chain was sequenced in a study of cytomegalovirus exposure and HLA in healthy donors (dated by TCRdb to about 2017). The study in broad terms: According to an earlier analysis of 587 of the donors, about 179 million T cells yielded some 120 million unique TCR beta sequences and about 300 Gb of sequence data. Because of strong linkage in the cohort, roughly five DR-DQ haplotypes were treated as single units for association and clustering. Around 320 gigabases of sequencing data and approximately 84 million unique TCR sequences were included in an early release covering about 600 HLA-typed donors. In a later analysis, previously published TCR beta repertoires from roughly 710 donors were re-analyzed and high-resolution HLA genotyping was added so that TCR occurrence patterns could be studied. To predict cytomegalovirus infection status, the study brought together high-throughput TCR immunosequencing, statistical association of individual TCRs with disease status, and machine learning. Typing coverage differed by locus: A, B, C, DRB1 and DQB1 were typed in about 620-630 donors, DQA1 in about 510, DPA1 in 600 to 610, and DPB1 in around 440. Donor age, sex, ethnicity and CMV serostatus were collected together with the repertoire data. Of the roughly 410 genotyped donors, 80% to 90% were placed in the genetic ancestry cluster associated with self-reported Caucasian donors. A later genetic analysis took genome-wide SNP genotypes for about 55% of the roughly 700 donors and used that subset as a discovery cohort. An earlier analysis of nearly 600 of the donors applied high-throughput TCR beta sequencing to assess whether each TCR beta V gene segment acted as functional or pseudogenic. Every repertoire in the discovery cohort had been generated on one and the same sequencing platform. Among around 400 genotyped donors of the cohort, an average of 235,054 unique TCR beta nucleotide sequences were sequenced per donor, 15% to 20% of them non-productive. Besides the first cohort of 550 to 750 subjects, a separate validation cohort made up of 120 different subjects was used. The later analysis used no new phenotypic data to find candidate immune exposures, relying instead on TCR beta sequences and their occurrence across donors. The T cell repertoires of about 700 subjects were profiled by immunosequencing and related to cytomegalovirus serostatus. Both class I and class II loci were covered by HLA typing, at four-digit resolution. The study aimed to test whether signatures of past pathogen exposure could be identified by cataloging public T cell receptors. Study-wide conclusions, independent of this receptor: When HLA alleles, especially DR and DQ, strongly co-occurred, TCR associations were difficult to assign to individual alleles. In vitro tests confirmed that a few of the cytomegalovirus-associated TCR beta chains recognize cytomegalovirus antigens. Correlated functional status among segregating V segments might reflect linkage disequilibrium, but an unknown experimental factor could not be ruled out. The only immune exposure information available for the cohort was CMV serostatus. In a later analysis, the rate of TCR association differed among HLA loci, with DRB1 alleles having the most associated TCRs and HLA-C alleles having the fewest. A further reported finding was that TCR beta sequences accurately predicted the HLA-A and HLA-B alleles for most subjects in the first cohort. A later genetic analysis associated a missense DCLRE1C variant with V-gene and J-gene trimming of TCR beta chains, and an independent cohort replicated the association. A later analysis reported that several top co-occurrence clusters appeared linked to parvovirus B19, influenza, CMV and Epstein-Barr virus. In both the original and validation cohorts, the classifier was reported to diagnose cytomegalovirus status with high specificity and sensitivity. Most CMV-associated TCR beta chains appeared to be HLA-restricted in a later analysis, and the HLA associations seemed to be driven largely by CMV exposure. Across donors, most TCR sequences were observed very rarely, whereas some public TCRs were present in many individuals. It was suggested by the authors that the approach could potentially be generalized to other disease states and immunological phenotypes. Only TCR beta chains were sequenced in this cohort, and the absence of alpha or paired-chain data limited detectable features. Presence/absence analyses assumed roughly uniform sequencing depth across donors, an assumption that may not hold. In a later analysis, 16,951 TCR beta sequences were associated with specific HLA alleles at a false discovery rate of 0.05. The study gave a list of some 150 TCR beta chains associated with cytomegalovirus. A later analysis found that HLA-associated TCR beta chains were more clonally expanded and had lower generation probabilities than equally common non-associated chains. A cluster of highly shared sequence variants was judged likely to represent a technical artifact of the sequencing pipeline. Because counts were too low, more than 15 rarely observed V segments, including chromosome 9 orphons, were left out of the earlier analysis of approximately 500 of the donors. An earlier analysis of 450 to 750 of the donors showed that most TCR beta V segments appeared in productive rearrangements either about 87% or about 30% of the time, which broadly matched IMGT annotations. HLA typing was unavailable for some donors at each locus, so association tests used only the typed subset. Compared with the approximately 700-donor mean, donors in an Asian-associated ancestry cluster had fewer N-insertions in productive TCRs, according to a later genetic analysis.

Remarks on this clone: Its antigen is unknown.

To prepare the library, the immunoSEQ multiplex PCR assay was applied. A mixture of 60 forward primers for TCR Vbeta segments and 13 reverse primers for TCR Jbeta segments was used in the multiplex PCR. A multiplex PCR assay on genomic DNA amplified the CDR3 region of rearranged TCR beta genes. Amplified TCR beta libraries were sequenced as 87-base-pair reads on the Illumina HiSeq System. The study's processing was this. A later analysis counted about 80 million unique TCR beta chains across the 666 repertoires, and approximately 11 million of these chains were shared by at least two donors. A nearest-neighbor algorithm error-corrected the raw reads and collapsed the reads into unique sequences, merging closely related sequences to remove PCR and sequencing errors. V, D and J gene segments were assigned by aligning CDR3 sequences to IMGT reference sequences. Each retained sequence needed at least a six-nucleotide match to both a V gene segment and a J gene segment. A rearrangement counted as productive if the CDR3 had no stop codons and remained in frame with V and J, and every other rearrangement counted as non-productive. Following IMGT convention, CDR3 was defined as the stretch from the second conserved V-encoded cysteine up to the conserved J-encoded phenylalanine. The earlier analysis of approximately 590 of the donors excluded any sequence lacking an unambiguous match to a single V gene segment. In an earlier analysis of roughly 500 of the donors, V segments were called functional above 56.7% productive rearrangements and were called segregating when the between-donor standard deviation exceeded 5%. A statistical classification framework was built to diagnose cytomegalovirus status from the catalog of TCR beta chain sequences. In a later analysis, V and J genes were assigned by comparing TCR nucleotide sequences against IMGT/GENE-DB human TR gene sequences. A later analysis assigned CDR3 sequences and most-parsimonious VDJ recombination scenarios with the TCRdist pipeline. In a later analysis, each TCR beta chain was defined by its CDR3 amino acid sequence together with its V-gene family, and reads lacking a unique V-gene family were excluded. A later analysis removed 600 or so highly shared, low-generation-probability nucleotide sequences to deal with suspected cross-contamination and a sequencing artifact. A later analysis calculated a clonal expansion index for each public chain from normalized within-repertoire ranks of inferred template counts. In a later analysis, generation probabilities were computed with a VDJ recombination model fitted to out-of-frame rearrangements, and the resulting probabilities were checked against IGoR. Hypergeometric tests were used in a later analysis to score TCR-TCR, TCR-HLA and TCR-CMV co-occurrence, with a repertoire-size bias correction applied to the TCR pairs. A later analysis estimated false discovery rates by permuting HLA or CMV assignments 20 times. In a later analysis, co-occurring TCRs were grouped with DBSCAN, and TCRdist sequence similarity was added when clustering was performed within HLA-allele-positive subsets. For co-occurrence clustering, repertoires with fewer than 30,000 or more than 120,000 public chains were excluded, along with roughly five repertoires with anomalous nucleotide sharing. Not all clones reach the TCRdb copy of this immuneACCESS table, which keeps in-frame sequences only. Checked studies attribute under half of the gap to unresolved V genes and leave the rest unexplained. V, J and clone size are those of that table, while D and trimming were read from the DNA. The sample table gives about 140,000 clones. 0.8% to 1% of the sample is in the top ten clones.

The cohort comprised some 680 healthy bone marrow donors. At the time of sampling, all cohort members were nominally healthy, though unrecorded immune exposures were likely present. The donor tested CMV seronegative and was one of the 352 seronegative cohort members. Each donor provided a peripheral blood sample, and peripheral blood mononuclear cells were used for TCR beta sequencing. Genomic DNA extraction from the blood cell samples was performed with the Qiagen DNeasy Blood Extraction Kit. The clonotype was recovered from a male donor in good health and CMV-seronegative. Sequenced sample: PBMCs.

CDR3 loop: CASSADGGRAYEQYF. The DNA sequence follows: TGTGCCAGCAGTGCCGACGGGGGACGAGCCTACGAGCAGTACTTC. The chain links TRBV6-1 with TRBJ2-7, with a tentative D gene TRBD2 over 6 matching bases. As encoded in the germline V gene, CDR1 is MNHNS while CDR2 is SASEGT. Including the terminal cysteine and phenylalanine, the CDR3 comprises 15 residues. Solely the CDR3 DNA is kept, with 45 bases framed from the first base. The trim is 4 bases for V and 2 bases for J, with a gap of 15 bases between the germline ends.